This is a list of T cell receptor beta chains from one sample in a study of long-term antiretroviral therapy in people with HIV. Method: immunoSEQ multiplex PCR; TCRdb's copy keeps in-frame clones and lacks some. The data contain about 50,000 clones, about 80% of them singletons. The material sequenced was unsorted PBMCs, taken 0.8 years after starting antiretroviral therapy. The receptor source for this set is a woman between 18 and 29 years old with HIV. CDR3s include the opening cysteine and the closing phenylalanine or tryptophan. The D gene is left open where the match is weak. Part of the rows lack a size; the others show once, few, many or a class for expanded clones.

NA | TRBD2 | TRBJ2-7 | TRBV5-5 | CASSGTGTAASGPYEQYF | TGTGCCAGCAGCGGTACCGGGACTGCCGCTAGCGGCCCCTACGAGCAGTACTTC
NA | NA | TRBJ2-1 | TRBV7-9 | CASSPSESSYNEQFF | TGTGCCAGCAGCCCCTCTGAGAGCTCCTACAATGAGCAGTTCTTC
once | TRBD2 | TRBJ2-1 | TRBV7-2 | CASSFLLADIYNEQFF | TGTGCCAGCAGCTTCTTACTAGCGGATATCTACAATGAGCAGTTCTTC
once | NA | TRBJ2-7 | TRBV28 | CASSSLSYEQYF | TGTGCCAGCAGTTCCCTCTCCTACGAGCAGTACTTC
NA | NA | TRBJ1-5 | TRBV7-2 | CASSFTGYQPQHF | TGTGCCAGCAGCTTTACGGGATATCAGCCCCAGCATTTT
NA | TRBD2 | TRBJ2-7 | TRBV19 | CASSWREGPEQYF | TGTGCCAGTAGTTGGCGGGAGGGTCCAGAGCAGTACTTC
NA | NA | TRBJ2-3 | TRBV7-9 | CASSPRVPDTQYF | TGTGCCAGCAGCCCCCGGGTTCCAGATACGCAGTATTTT
NA | NA | TRBJ2-7 | TRBV4-2 | CASSQDGSSYEQYF | TGTGCCAGCAGCCAAGATGGTAGTTCCTACGAGCAGTACTTC
NA | NA | TRBJ2-1 | TRBV27 | CASSPTESRLAYNEQFF | TGTGCCAGCAGTCCTACGGAGTCTCGTTTGGCCTACAATGAGCAGTTCTTC
NA | TRBD2 | TRBJ2-7 | TRBV7-2 | CASSLGLSGRAHEQYF | TGTGCCAGCAGCTTAGGTCTTAGCGGGAGGGCCCACGAGCAGTACTTC
NA | NA | TRBJ2-3 | TRBV7-2 | CASSQDQPGDTQYF | TGTGCCAGCAGCCAGGACCAACCTGGGGATACGCAGTATTTT
NA | NA | TRBJ2-1 | TRBV28 | CASSPPGTVKGDEQFF | TGTGCCAGCAGTCCGCCCGGGACCGTGAAAGGGGATGAGCAGTTCTTC
NA | NA | TRBJ2-5 | TRBV9 | CASSPSLAETQYF | TGTGCCAGCAGCCCGAGCTTGGCGGAGACCCAGTACTTC
NA | TRBD1 | TRBJ1-2 | TRBV11-2 | CASSLITGDYGYTF | TGTGCCAGCAGCTTAATCACAGGGGACTATGGCTACACCTTC
NA | TRBD2 | TRBJ2-7 | TRBV4-1 | CASRQLAGTYYEQYF | TGCGCCAGCAGGCAACTAGCGGGTACCTACTACGAGCAGTACTTC
NA | NA | TRBJ2-1 | TRBV5-4 | CASSYPEYSGTKQFF | TGTGCCAGCAGTTACCCGGAGTATAGCGGCACCAAGCAGTTCTTC
few | NA | TRBJ2-2 | TRBV27 | CASSLWGNANTGELFF | TGTGCCAGCAGTTTATGGGGGAATGCGAACACCGGGGAGCTGTTTTTT
NA | NA | TRBJ1-2 | TRBV19 | CASSNFGGYTF | TGTGCCAGTAGTAATTTCGGTGGCTACACCTTC
NA | NA | TRBJ2-1 | TRBV25-1 | CASRTESSYNEQFF | TGTGCCAGCAGGACGGAAAGCTCCTACAATGAGCAGTTCTTC
NA | TRBD1 | TRBJ1-1 | TRBV9 | CASSATPTGALGAFF | TGTGCCAGCAGCGCCACACCTACAGGGGCCTTGGGGGCTTTCTTT
NA | NA | TRBJ1-1 | TRBV6-5 | CASSYSGQGDTEAFF | TGTGCCAGCAGTTACTCGGGGCAGGGAGACACTGAAGCTTTCTTT
NA | TRBD1 | TRBJ1-5 | TRBV29-1 | CSVAPGTGGGQPQHF | TGCAGCGTGGCTCCCGGGACAGGGGGCGGTCAGCCCCAGCATTTT
NA | NA | TRBJ1-4 | TRBV6-5 | CASSYSGEGYEKLFF | TGTGCCAGCAGTTACTCGGGGGAGGGTTATGAAAAACTGTTTTTT
NA | NA | TRBJ2-5 | TRBV9 | CASSVEGRQETQYF | TGTGCCAGCAGCGTAGAGGGCAGACAAGAGACCCAGTACTTC
NA | NA | TRBJ1-1 | TRBV6-6 | CASSYAVNTEAFF | TGTGCCAGCAGTTACGCCGTGAACACTGAAGCTTTCTTT
NA | NA | TRBJ1-1 | TRBV16 | CASSQTSIGGVLEAFF | TGTGCCAGCAGCCAAACGTCGATAGGGGGTGTTCTTGAAGCTTTCTTT
NA | NA | TRBJ2-5 | TRBV28 | CASSGSSGAPRQTQYF | TGTGCCAGCAGTGGGTCTTCGGGGGCCCCGAGGCAGACCCAGTACTTC
NA | TRBD1 | TRBJ1-1 | TRBV19 | CASTPGQGYTEAFF | TGTGCCAGTACTCCGGGACAGGGATACACTGAAGCTTTCTTT
NA | NA | TRBJ2-7 | TRBV6-5 | CASRPPGTYEQYF | TGTGCCAGCAGACCCCCAGGAACCTACGAGCAGTACTTC
NA | TRBD1 | TRBJ2-5 | TRBV7-6 | CASSLQGAGETQYF | TGTGCCAGCAGCTTACAGGGGGCTGGAGAGACCCAGTACTTC
NA | NA | TRBJ1-3 | TRBV28 | CASSGAPTNPSLSGNTIYF | TGTGCCAGCAGTGGGGCTCCCACCAACCCTTCACTCTCTGGAAACACCATATATTTT
NA | NA | TRBJ2-1 | TRBV1 | CTSSQDPSAVQHNEQFF | TGCACCAGCAGCCAAGACCCCAGTGCGGTACAACACAATGAGCAGTTCTTC
NA | NA | TRBJ1-1 | TRBV6-5 | CASIDGNTEAFF | TGTGCCAGCATCGACGGGAACACTGAAGCTTTCTTT
NA | TRBD1 | TRBJ2-7 | TRBV4-3 | CASSQDGGTDIKYEQYF | TGCGCCAGCAGCCAAGATGGTGGGACAGACATTAAGTACGAGCAGTACTTC
few | NA | TRBJ2-1 | TRBV27 | CASSLVPGPKNEQFF | TGTGCCAGCAGTTTGGTTCCGGGACCTAAAAACGAGCAGTTCTTC
NA | NA | TRBJ1-3 | TRBV28 | CASSFTGTGNTIYF | TGTGCCAGCAGTTTCACCGGGACTGGAAACACCATATATTTT
once | NA | TRBJ1-2 | TRBV14 | CASSQYRGDGYTF | TGTGCCAGCAGCCAATACCGAGGTGATGGCTACACCTTC
NA | TRBD2 | TRBJ2-6 | TRBV7-8 | CASSFFGTSVNLRSGANVLTF | TGTGCCAGCAGCTTTTTTGGGACTAGCGTGAATTTACGGTCTGGGGCCAACGTCCTGACTTTC
NA | NA | TRBJ1-5 | TRBV7-8 | CASSLIGLNQPQHF | TGTGCCAGCAGCTTAATAGGACTCAATCAGCCCCAGCATTTT
NA | NA | TRBJ2-2 | TRBV28 | CASIPLRVSNTGELFF | TGTGCCAGCATCCCCCTCAGAGTGTCGAACACCGGGGAGCTGTTTTTT
once | TRBD1 | TRBJ2-7 | TRBV6-5 | CASRGTGHYEQYF | TGTGCCAGCAGGGGGACAGGGCACTACGAGCAGTACTTC
NA | NA | TRBJ2-5 | TRBV5-1 | CASSLAGKETQYF | TGCGCCAGCAGCTTGGCAGGGAAAGAGACCCAGTACTTC
once | NA | TRBJ2-7 | TRBV28 | CASTPYVGDTTYEQYF | TGTGCCAGCACCCCCTATGTAGGGGACACAACCTACGAGCAGTACTTC
NA | NA | TRBJ1-4 | TRBV4-1 | CASSQVEPGANEKLFF | TGCGCCAGCAGCCAAGTTGAGCCGGGGGCTAATGAAAAACTGTTTTTT
NA | NA | TRBJ2-3 | TRBV28 | CASIVAGASGGTQYF | TGTGCCAGCATTGTCGCTGGGGCGAGCGGCGGTACGCAGTATTTT
NA | NA | TRBJ2-6 | TRBV18 | CASSPPVSGTLSGANVLTF | TGTGCCAGCTCACCACCGGTATCAGGGACACTCTCTGGGGCCAACGTCCTGACTTTC
NA | NA | TRBJ2-3 | TRBV6-5 | CASSFGVPDTQYF | TGTGCCAGCAGTTTCGGGGTTCCAGATACGCAGTATTTT
NA | NA | TRBJ2-7 | TRBV19 | CASRPEGGYGSFHEQYF | TGTGCCAGTCGCCCAGAAGGCGGGTATGGTAGTTTCCACGAGCAGTACTTC
NA | NA | TRBJ2-5 | TRBV6-1 | CASSVFAGGETQYF | TGTGCCAGCAGTGTCTTTGCGGGCGGCGAGACCCAGTACTTC
NA | TRBD2 | TRBJ2-2 | TRBV29-1 | CSVALAGVPRELFF | TGCAGCGTTGCCCTAGCGGGAGTCCCCCGGGAGCTGTTTTTT
NA | NA | TRBJ2-7 | TRBV4-1 | CASSSVGAPEQYF | TGCGCCAGCAGCTCCGTTGGGGCCCCCGAGCAGTACTTC
NA | TRBD2 | TRBJ2-1 | TRBV10-3 | CAISGGSYYEQFF | TGTGCCATCAGTGGCGGGAGTTATTATGAGCAGTTCTTC
NA | TRBD1 | TRBJ1-5 | TRBV19 | CASSMRRQGNNQPQHF | TGTGCCAGTAGTATGAGACGACAGGGGAACAATCAGCCCCAGCATTTT
NA | NA | TRBJ1-1 | TRBV10-2 | CASSRGAFGTEAFF | TGCGCCAGCAGTCGGGGGGCCTTTGGCACTGAAGCTTTCTTT
NA | TRBD1 | TRBJ2-7 | TRBV27 | CASSTHDRVAEQYF | TGTGCCAGCAGTACCCACGACAGGGTCGCCGAGCAGTACTTC
NA | NA | TRBJ1-1 | TRBV7-2 | CASSLAGTMNTEAFF | TGTGCCAGCAGCTTAGCGGGGACCATGAACACTGAAGCTTTCTTT
NA | NA | TRBJ1-4 | TRBV7-8 | CASSLGLNEKLFF | TGTGCCAGCAGCTTGGGACTTAATGAAAAACTGTTTTTT
once | TRBD2 | TRBJ2-5 | TRBV13 | CASSLEAGAWQETQYF | TGTGCCAGCAGCTTAGAAGCGGGAGCTTGGCAAGAGACCCAGTACTTC
NA | NA | TRBJ2-7 | TRBV27 | CASSLNSLVEQYF | TGTGCCAGCAGTTTAAACAGCCTGGTCGAGCAGTACTTC